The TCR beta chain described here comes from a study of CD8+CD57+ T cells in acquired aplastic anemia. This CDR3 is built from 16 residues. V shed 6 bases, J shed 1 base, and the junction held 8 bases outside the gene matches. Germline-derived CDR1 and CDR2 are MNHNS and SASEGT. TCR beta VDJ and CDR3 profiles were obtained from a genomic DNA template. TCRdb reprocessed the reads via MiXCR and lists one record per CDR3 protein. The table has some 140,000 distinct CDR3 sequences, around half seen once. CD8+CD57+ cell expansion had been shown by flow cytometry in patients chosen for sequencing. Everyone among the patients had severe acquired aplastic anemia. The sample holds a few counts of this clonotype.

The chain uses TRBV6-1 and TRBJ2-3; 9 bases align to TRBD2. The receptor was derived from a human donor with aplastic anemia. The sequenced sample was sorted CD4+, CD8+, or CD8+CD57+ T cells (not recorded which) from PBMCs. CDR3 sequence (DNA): TGTGCCAGCAGCGGCCTAGCGGGGAGGGGCACAGATACGCAGTATTTT. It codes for CASSGLAGRGTDTQYF.